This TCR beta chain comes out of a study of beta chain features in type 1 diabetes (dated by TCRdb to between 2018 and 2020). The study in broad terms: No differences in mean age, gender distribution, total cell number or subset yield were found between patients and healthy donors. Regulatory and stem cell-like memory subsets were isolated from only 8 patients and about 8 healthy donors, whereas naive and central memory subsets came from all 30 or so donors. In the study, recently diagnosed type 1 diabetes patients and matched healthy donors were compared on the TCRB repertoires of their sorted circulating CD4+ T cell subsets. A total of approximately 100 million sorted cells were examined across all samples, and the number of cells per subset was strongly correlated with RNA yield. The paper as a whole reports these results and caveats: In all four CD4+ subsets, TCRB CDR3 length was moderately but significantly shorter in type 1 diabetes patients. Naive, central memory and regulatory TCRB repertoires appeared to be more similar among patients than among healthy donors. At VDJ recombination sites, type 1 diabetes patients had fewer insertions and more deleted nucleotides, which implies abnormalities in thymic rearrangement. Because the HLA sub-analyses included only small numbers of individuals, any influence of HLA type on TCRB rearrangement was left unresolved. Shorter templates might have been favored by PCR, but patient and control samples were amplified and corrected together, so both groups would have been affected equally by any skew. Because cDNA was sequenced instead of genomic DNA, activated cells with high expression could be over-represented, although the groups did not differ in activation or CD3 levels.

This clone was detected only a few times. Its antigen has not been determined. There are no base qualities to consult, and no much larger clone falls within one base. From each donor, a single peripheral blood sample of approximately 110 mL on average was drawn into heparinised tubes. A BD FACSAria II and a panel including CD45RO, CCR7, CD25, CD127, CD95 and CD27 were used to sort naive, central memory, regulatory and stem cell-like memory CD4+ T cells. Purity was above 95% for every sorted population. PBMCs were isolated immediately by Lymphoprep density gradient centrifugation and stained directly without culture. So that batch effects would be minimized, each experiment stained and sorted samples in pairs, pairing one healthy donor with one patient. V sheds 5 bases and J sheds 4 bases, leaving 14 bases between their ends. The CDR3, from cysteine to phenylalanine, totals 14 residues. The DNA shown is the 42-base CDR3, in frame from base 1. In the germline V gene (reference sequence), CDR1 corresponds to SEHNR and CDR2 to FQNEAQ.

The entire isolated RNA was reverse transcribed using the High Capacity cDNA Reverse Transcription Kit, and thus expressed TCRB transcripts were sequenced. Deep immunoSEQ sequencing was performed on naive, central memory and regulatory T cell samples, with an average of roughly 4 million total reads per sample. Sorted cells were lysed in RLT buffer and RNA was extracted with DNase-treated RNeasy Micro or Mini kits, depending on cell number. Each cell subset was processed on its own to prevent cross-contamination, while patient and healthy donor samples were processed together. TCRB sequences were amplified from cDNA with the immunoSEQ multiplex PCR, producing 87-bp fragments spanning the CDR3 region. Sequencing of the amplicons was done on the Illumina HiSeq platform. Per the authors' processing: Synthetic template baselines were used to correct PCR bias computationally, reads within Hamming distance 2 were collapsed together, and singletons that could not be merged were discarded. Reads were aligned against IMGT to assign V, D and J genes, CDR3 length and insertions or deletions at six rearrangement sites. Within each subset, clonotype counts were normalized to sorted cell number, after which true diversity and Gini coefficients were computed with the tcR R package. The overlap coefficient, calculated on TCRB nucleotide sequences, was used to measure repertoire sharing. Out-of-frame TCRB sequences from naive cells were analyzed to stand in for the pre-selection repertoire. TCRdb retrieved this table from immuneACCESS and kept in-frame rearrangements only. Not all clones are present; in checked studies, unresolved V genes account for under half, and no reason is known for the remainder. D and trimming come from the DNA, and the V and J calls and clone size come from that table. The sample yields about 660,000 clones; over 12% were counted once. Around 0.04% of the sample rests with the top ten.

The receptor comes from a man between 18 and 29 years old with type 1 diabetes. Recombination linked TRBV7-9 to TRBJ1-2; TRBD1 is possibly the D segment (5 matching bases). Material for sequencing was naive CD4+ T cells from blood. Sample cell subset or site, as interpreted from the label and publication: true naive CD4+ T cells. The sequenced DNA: TGTGCCAGCAGCCATCCGGGGGGACTCTATGGCTACACCTTC. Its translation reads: CASSHPGGLYGYTF.